This T cell receptor (beta chain) was found in a study of identical twins. Study-level findings and limits: Recombination models fit unrelated individuals' TCR alpha sharing but underestimated twins'.

This clonotype has just a few counts. Antigen: not known. The CDR3 runs to 16 residues. Germline V CDR1 and CDR2: MRHNA, SNTAGT. J gave up 6 bases and V 2 bases, and 6 bases lay outside the gene matches. No donor was unhealthy or non-Caucasian. A universal primer site was added by template switching, and unique molecular identifiers were carried by the cDNA. TCRdb recomputed calls from the 5' RACE reads with MiXCR, one row per CDR3 protein. This table has approximately 230,000 distinct CDR3 sequences, around 15% appearing once. This TCR was recovered from a woman aged 18-29 years in good health. The V call is TRBV6-4, the J call TRBJ2-1; the match to TRBD2 covers 11 bases. Input material: memory (CD45RO+) T cells sorted from blood. The CDR3 region is CASSDPLAGGPNEQFF. The CDR3 nucleotides read TGTGCCAGCAGTGACCCCCTAGCGGGGGGTCCCAATGAGCAGTTCTTC.